This TCR beta chain comes out of a study of CD8 T cells in ankylosing spondylitis. Making use of molecular barcodes, quantitative 5'-RACE generated TCR beta libraries. TCRdb re-called the 5' RACE reads through MiXCR, storing one row per CDR3 protein. Among approximately 300,000 distinct CDR3 sequences listed, 7% to 9% were seen once. The CDR3 is 19 residues long. Germline trimming cut 8 bases from V and 2 bases from J; bases unmatched to any gene: 19. From germline, CDR1 is MDHEN and CDR2 SYDVKM. General observations from the study: Disease-associated clones were CD8+ and fairly uncommon in peripheral blood. Blood from ankylosing spondylitis patients appeared to carry a characteristic roughly eight-variant TCR beta motif.

This clonotype was observed a handful of times. Its specificity is unknown. The sequencing sample was made of blood, either unsorted or a sorted T cell fraction (not recorded which). The chain is built from TRBV28 and TRBJ2-7, with 12 bases matching TRBD2. The receptor was isolated from a male donor with ankylosing spondylitis. CDR3 amino acids: CASRSVGLAGGSLPYEQYF. CDR3 in DNA: TGTGCCAGCCGGTCCGTAGGGCTAGCGGGAGGGTCCCTTCCCTACGAGCAGTACTTC.